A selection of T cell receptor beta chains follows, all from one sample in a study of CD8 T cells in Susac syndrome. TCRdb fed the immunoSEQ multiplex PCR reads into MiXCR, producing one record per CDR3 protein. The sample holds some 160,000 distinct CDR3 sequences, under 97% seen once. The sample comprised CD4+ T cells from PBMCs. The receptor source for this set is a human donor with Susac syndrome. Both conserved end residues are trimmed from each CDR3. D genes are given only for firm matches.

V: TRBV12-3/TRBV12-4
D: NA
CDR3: ASTLEVFNTEAF

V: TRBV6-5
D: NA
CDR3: ASRDSLNTEAF

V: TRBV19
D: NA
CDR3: ASSISTGRYEQY

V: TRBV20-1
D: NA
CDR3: SARQAGANVLT

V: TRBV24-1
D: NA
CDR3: ATSGGQHYEQY

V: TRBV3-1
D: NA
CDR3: ASSQERSSPLH

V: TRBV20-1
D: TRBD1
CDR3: SARSGGNTGELF

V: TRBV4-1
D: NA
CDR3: ASSGGRRGYT

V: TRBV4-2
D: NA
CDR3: ASSQDIVNTEAF

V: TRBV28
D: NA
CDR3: ASILKGSYEQY

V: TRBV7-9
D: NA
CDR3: ASSYDSILTGELF

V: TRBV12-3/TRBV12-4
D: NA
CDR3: ASKSSIRETQY

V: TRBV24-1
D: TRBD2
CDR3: APGRSSPDTQY

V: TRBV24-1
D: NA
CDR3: ATDRSYNEQF

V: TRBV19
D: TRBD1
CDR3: ASRLGQALLRGSNQPQH

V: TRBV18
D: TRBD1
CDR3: ASSPPGTAEKQF

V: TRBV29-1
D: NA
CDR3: SVGEGLGQPQH